The 32 T cell receptor beta chains reported below all come from one sample, sequenced in a study of T cell responses to AZD1222 COVID-19 vaccine. Assay used: immunoSEQ multiplex PCR; TCRdb lists only in-frame clones, some missing. The sample contains approximately 69,000 clones, roughly 80% of which appear only once. This specimen consisted of peripheral blood, obtained 28 days after the second AZD1222 dose. Receptors originate from an adult who received the AZD1222 COVID-19 vaccine.

The V and J genes are TRBV19 and TRBJ1-6; 9 bases line up with TRBD1. From germline, CDR1 is LNHDA and CDR2 SQIVND (reference sequence). The length of the CDR3 is 13 residues. V gave up 5 bases and J gave up 9 bases; unmatched junction bases: 2. CDR3: CASSPTGGSPLHF. The DNA for the CDR3 is TGTGCCAGTAGTCCGACAGGGGGTTCACCCCTCCACTTT. Combining the CDR3 with reference TRBV19 and TRBJ1-6 gives the whole variable domain DGGITQSPKYLFRKEGQNVTLSCEQNLNHDAMYWYRQDPGQGLRLIYYSQIVNDFQKGDIAEGYSVSREKKESFPLTVTSAQKNPTAFYLCASSPTGGSPLHFGNGTRLTVT.

The CDR3 is CASHHTGPLGKGSYEQYF. In DNA form, the CDR3 reads TGTGCCAGTCATCATACAGGGCCGCTTGGTAAAGGGAGCTACGAGCAGTACTTC. The chain employs TRBV19 and TRBJ2-7, with D possibly matching TRBD1 (6 bases). Germline loops: CDR1 LNHDA, CDR2 SQIVND (reference sequence). V lost 8 bases and J 3 bases, leaving 29 bases between the germline ends. CDR3 length: 18 residues.

In this sample, this clone turned up once. The chain uses TRBV5-1 and TRBJ2-7; D gene ambiguous. CDR3 length equals 15 residues. The V end lost 4 bases, the J end lost 2 bases, and 16 bases lay between the germline ends. Germline-derived CDR1 and CDR2 are SGHRS and YFSETQ. The CDR3 loop is CASSLAEGFPYEQYF. CDR3 in DNA: TGCGCCAGCAGCCTGGCGGAAGGGTTTCCCTACGAGCAGTACTTC.

CDR3 sequence reads: CASSNSGVLYGYTF. The DNA of the CDR3 is TGTGCCAGTAGTAACTCAGGGGTGTTGTATGGCTACACCTTC. The chain employs TRBV19 and TRBJ1-2; possibly TRBD1 for D (6 bases). V was clipped by 4 bases and J by 5 bases, with 14 bases between them. Germline lookup yields CDR1 LNHDA and CDR2 SQIVND (reference sequence). This CDR3 region has 14 residues. Together with reference TRBV19 and TRBJ1-2, the CDR3 gives the full variable domain: DGGITQSPKYLFRKEGQNVTLSCEQNLNHDAMYWYRQDPGQGLRLIYYSQIVNDFQKGDIAEGYSVSREKKESFPLTVTSAQKNPTAFYLCASSNSGVLYGYTFGSGTRLTVV.

This chain uses TRBV4-1 with TRBJ1-1; no definite D call. CDR3 size: 16 residues. V was shortened by 4 bases and J by 0 bases, with 15 bases between the two germline ends. Germline assignment: CDR1 MGHRA and CDR2 YSYEKL. The CDR3 sequence: CASSLRPVSMNTEAFF. CDR3 sequence (DNA): TGCGCCAGCAGCCTCCGACCGGTATCTATGAACACTGAAGCTTTCTTT.

J is TRBJ2-1 and V is TRBV7-9; D could derive from TRBD1 or TRBD2 (5 bases each). The germline CDR1 and CDR2 sequences are SEHNR and FQNEAQ (reference sequence). This CDR3 region has 16 residues. V dropped 1 base and J dropped 0 bases, with 10 bases sitting between them. In DNA form, the CDR3 reads TGTGCCAGCAGCTTAGGAGGGACGAGCTCCTACAATGAGCAGTTCTTC. This translates into CASSLGGTSSYNEQFF.

This rearrangement joins TRBV6-5 to TRBJ1-1; D gene uncertain. The CDR3 has 13 residues. Trimming shortened V by 6 bases and J by 5 bases, and 13 bases separated the two germline ends. Germline values: CDR1 MNHEY, CDR2 SVGAGI. Written as DNA, the CDR3 is TGTGCCAGCAGCATGGCCCTCGCTACTGAAGCTTTCTTT. It encodes CASSMALATEAFF.

This rearrangement joins TRBV5-1 to TRBJ1-1; 9 bases fit TRBD1. The germline V gene encodes CDR1 SGHRS and CDR2 YFSETQ. With 5 bases clipped from V and 4 bases from J, the junction kept 9 bases outside the gene matches. The CDR3 covers 15 residues. The CDR3 here is CASSTQGTGSTEAFF. In DNA form, the CDR3 reads TGCGCCAGCAGTACTCAAGGGACAGGGAGCACTGAAGCTTTCTTT.

The DNA for the CDR3 is TGTGCCAGCAGTTATCACGGGAAGGATCAGCCCCAGCATTTT. Amino acid sequence: CASSYHGKDQPQHF. The genes are TRBV6-5 and TRBJ1-5; D is uncertain. V was clipped by 3 bases and J by 5 bases, with 11 bases between them. Germline V gene sequence: CDR1 MNHEY, CDR2 SVGAGI. This CDR3 contains 14 residues.

This clone was detected once. The V gene is TRBV24-1, the J gene TRBJ1-2; tentative D call: TRBD1 (6 bases). The CDR3 has 13 amino acids. The germline CDR1 and CDR2 sequences are KGHDR and SFDVKD. The V end lost 3 bases, the J end lost 7 bases, and 11 bases lay between the germline ends. CDR3 DNA sequence: TGTGCCACCAGTGATCAACAGGGCGCTGGCTACACCTTC. Translation: CATSDQQGAGYTF.

The chain is built from TRBV19 and TRBJ2-1, with D perhaps matching TRBD2 (5 bases). CDR3 length equals 16 residues. Germline V gives CDR1 LNHDA, CDR2 SQIVND (reference sequence). V lost 6 bases and J lost 0, with 15 bases in between. This CDR3 is CASSLPPGSSYNEQFF. DNA of the CDR3: TGTGCCAGTAGCCTCCCGCCGGGGAGCTCCTACAATGAGCAGTTCTTC. Looking up the rest from reference TRBV19 and TRBJ2-1 gives the full variable domain: DGGITQSPKYLFRKEGQNVTLSCEQNLNHDAMYWYRQDPGQGLRLIYYSQIVNDFQKGDIAEGYSVSREKKESFPLTVTSAQKNPTAFYLCASSLPPGSSYNEQFFGPGTRLTVL.

The V call is TRBV6-5, the J call TRBJ1-2, with D perhaps matching TRBD1 (5 bases). This CDR3 has 12 residues. V lost 5 bases, J lost 8 bases, and 12 bases lay in between. CDR1 and CDR2 from the germline V gene are MNHEY and SVGAGI. This CDR3 reads CASSQQGWGYTF. The CDR3 DNA sequence: TGTGCCAGCAGTCAGCAGGGCTGGGGCTACACCTTC.

The table lists this clone with a count of one. The chain has TRBV4-1 and TRBJ2-3; a possible D gene is TRBD2 (5 bases). Germline assignment: CDR1 MGHRA and CDR2 YSYEKL. The length of the CDR3 is 16 residues. Trimming stripped 5 bases from V and 0 bases from J, with 15 bases between. The CDR3 region is CASSARRETSTDTQYF. In DNA form, the CDR3 reads TGCGCCAGCAGCGCCCGAAGGGAGACTAGCACAGATACGCAGTATTTT.

This chain links TRBV12-5 with TRBJ1-4; D may be TRBD1 (5 bases). This CDR3 contains 14 residues. The V gene lost 0 bases and the J gene lost 8 bases, with 10 bases spanning the gap. The V gene's germline CDR1 is LGHNT and CDR2 FRNRAP. CDR3 nucleotide sequence: TGTGCTAGTGGTTTGGTACCCGACAGCGAAAAACTGTTTTTT. Its protein is CASGLVPDSEKLFF.

The chain has TRBV9 and TRBJ1-4; 11 positions match TRBD1. Germline V CDR1 and CDR2: SGDLS, YYNGEE. Trimming removed 0 bases from V and 0 bases from J; junction bases left unmatched: 1. The CDR3 has 17 amino acids. The CDR3 is CASSVEGQGATNEKLFF. The CDR3 coding sequence is TGTGCCAGCAGCGTAGAGGGACAGGGGGCAACTAATGAAAAACTGTTTTTT.

The chain joins TRBV24-1 to TRBJ1-2; 9 bases agree with TRBD1. CDR3 length equals 15 residues. V trimming: 5 bases; J trimming: 6 bases; junction bases outside the gene matches: 9. Germline CDR1 is KGHDR and CDR2 is SFDVKD. The CDR3 loop reads CATSVTQGAADGYTF. Written as DNA, the CDR3 is TGTGCCACCAGTGTTACACAGGGGGCCGCGGATGGCTACACCTTC.

The chain combines TRBV6-6 with TRBJ1-1; 7 nucleotides align to TRBD1. CDR1 and CDR2 (germline): MNHNY, SVGAGI (reference sequence). This CDR3 is 12 amino acids long. V shed 10 bases, J shed 7 bases, and the junction held 9 bases outside the gene matches. The CDR3, as DNA: TGTGCCATCAAGACAGGGCAAAATGAAGCTTTCTTT. Amino acids: CAIKTGQNEAFF.

The J gene is TRBJ1-1, the V gene TRBV18; 7 bases are a match to TRBD1. Germline V gives CDR1 KGHSH, CDR2 LQKENI. The ends lost 1 base at V and 3 bases at J; junction bases unmatched: 5. The CDR3 covers 15 residues. The CDR3 reads CASSPQGQTYTEAFF. As DNA, the CDR3 is TGTGCCAGCTCACCACAGGGACAGACCTACACTGAAGCTTTCTTT.

The rearrangement links TRBV19 to TRBJ1-5; unclear D gene. Germline V gene sequence: CDR1 LNHDA, CDR2 SQIVND (reference sequence). CDR3 length: 12 amino acids. V lost 7 bases and J 2 bases, leaving 6 bases between the germline ends. As DNA, the CDR3 is TGTGCCAGTACTCGGGGCAATCAGCCCCAGCATTTT. Protein product: CASTRGNQPQHF.

This clone was seen only once. The rearrangement links TRBV5-1 to TRBJ1-1; 11 bases line up with TRBD1. CDR1 SGHRS and CDR2 YFSETQ come from the germline V gene. With 4 bases clipped from V and 0 bases from J, the junction kept 11 bases outside the gene matches. The CDR3 covers 18 residues. The CDR3 is CASSAADRGPKMNTEAFF. The CDR3 DNA is TGCGCCAGCAGCGCCGCGGACAGGGGGCCAAAGATGAACACTGAAGCTTTCTTT.

The J gene is TRBJ1-1, the V gene TRBV30; D remains ambiguous. Germline V gene data show CDR1 as GTSNPN and CDR2 as SVGIG (reference sequence). CDR3 length equals 12 residues. Trimming removed 5 bases from V and 2 bases from J, with 9 bases in between. CDR3 DNA sequence: TGTGCCTGGGCCCGGAGCAACACTGAAGCTTTCTTT. Its protein is CAWARSNTEAFF.

The V gene is TRBV6-2 or TRBV6-3, the J gene TRBJ2-2; a weak D match, TRBD2 (5 bases). Germline CDR1 and CDR2: MNHEY and SVGEGT. CDR3 length: 16 residues. V was pared by 5 bases and J by 0 bases, with 13 bases between. This CDR3 is CASSRERLANTGELFF. DNA of the CDR3: TGTGCCAGCAGTAGGGAGCGGTTGGCGAACACCGGGGAGCTGTTTTTT.

This chain uses TRBV5-4 with TRBJ2-7; a weak D match, TRBD1 (9 bases). This CDR3 spans 17 amino acids. Germline V gene sequence: CDR1 SGHNT, CDR2 YYREEE (reference sequence). The V and J ends lost 0 bases and 2 bases respectively, with 18 bases between them. In nucleotides, the CDR3 is TGTGCCAGCAGCTTGGCCGGGGGGGGACAGGGTGCCTACGAGCAGTACTTC. Its protein product is CASSLAGGGQGAYEQYF.

V and J are TRBV11-2 and TRBJ2-1; D might be TRBD1 or TRBD2, each matching 6 bases. Trimming removed 6 bases at V and 0 bases at J, with 12 bases between. The V gene's germline CDR1 is SGHAT and CDR2 FQNNGV. The CDR3 spans 15 residues. In DNA, the CDR3 is TGTGCCAGCAGTACGGGGGCGGGCTCCTACAATGAGCAGTTCTTC. It specifies CASSTGAGSYNEQFF. Filled out from reference TRBV11-2 and TRBJ2-1, the complete variable domain reads EAGVAQSPRYKIIEKRQSVAFWCNPISGHATLYWYQQILGQGPKLLIQFQNNGVVDDSQLPKDRFSAERLKGVDSTLKIQPAKLEDSAVYLCASSTGAGSYNEQFFGPGTRLTVL.

The chain couples TRBV7-2 to TRBJ2-3, with D unclear. Looked up from germline, CDR1 is SGHTA and CDR2 is FQGNSA. Trimming pared 2 bases from V and 0 bases from J, leaving 9 bases between. The CDR3 consists of 15 residues. The CDR3 protein is CASSLPGTSTDTQYF. The CDR3 DNA follows: TGTGCCAGCAGCTTACCAGGCACGAGCACAGATACGCAGTATTTT. Combining the CDR3 with reference TRBV7-2 and TRBJ2-3 gives the whole variable domain GAGVSQSPSNKVTEKGKDVELRCDPISGHTALYWYRQSLGQGLEFLIYFQGNSAPDKSGLPSDRFSAERTGGSVSTLTIQRTQQEDSAVYLCASSLPGTSTDTQYFGPGTRLTVL.

J is TRBJ2-3 and V is TRBV5-6, with 8 bases aligning to TRBD2. The CDR3 runs to 15 residues. With 2 bases clipped from V and 3 bases from J, the junction kept 5 bases outside the gene matches. Germline CDR1 SGHDT, CDR2 YYEEEE. The CDR3 coding sequence is TGTGCCAGCAGCTTCCCGGGACTAGAGACAGATACGCAGTATTTT. This translates into CASSFPGLETDTQYF.

The chain recombines TRBV5-1 with TRBJ2-3, with 8 bases that match TRBD2. The CDR3 contains 14 residues. After removal of 4 bases from V and 7 bases from J, the junction contained 8 bases not matched to a gene. In germline, CDR1 is SGHRS, CDR2 YFSETQ. The CDR3 DNA reads as TGCGCCAGCAGCCGCCCGGGACTAGATAATACGCAGTATTTT. It yields the protein CASSRPGLDNTQYF.

The rearrangement links TRBV10-3 to TRBJ2-1; D ambiguous. This CDR3 region has 13 residues. V shed 7 bases and J shed 8 bases, with 15 bases lying between them. Per the germline V gene, CDR1 is ENHRY and CDR2 is SYGVKD. DNA of the CDR3: TGTGCCATCAAGGGCCCGATGGGCTATGAGCAGTTCTTC. Amino acids: CAIKGPMGYEQFF.

The rearrangement links TRBV11-2 to TRBJ1-2; TRBD1 matches at 7 bases. V dropped 1 base and J dropped 4; count of bases not matched to a gene: 6. Germline values: CDR1 SGHAT, CDR2 FQNNGV. The length of the CDR3 is 15 residues. CDR3 DNA sequence: TGTGCCAGCAGCTTAGGGAGAGGACAGGTCTATGGCTACACCTTC. Translation gives CASSLGRGQVYGYTF.

The chain employs TRBV5-5 and TRBJ1-2; D possibly corresponds to TRBD1 (5 bases). CDR1 is SGHKS, CDR2 YYEKEE, per germline (reference sequence). This CDR3 comprises 15 residues. V gave up 3 bases and J gave up 4 bases, with 16 bases separating them. CDR3 protein: CASSSLTEATYGYTF. The CDR3, as DNA: TGTGCCAGCAGCTCCCTGACAGAGGCAACCTATGGCTACACCTTC. Looking up the rest from reference TRBV5-5 and TRBJ1-2 gives the full variable domain: DAGVTQSPTHLIKTRGQQVTLRCSPISGHKSVSWYQQVLGQGPQFIFQYYEKEERGRGNFPDRFSARQFPNYSSELNVNALLLGDSALYLCASSSLTEATYGYTFGSGTRLTVV.

This sequence joins TRBV7-6 and TRBJ1-1; no reliable D call. The germline V gene has CDR1 SGHVS and CDR2 FNYEAQ. The V end lost 5 bases, the J end lost 0 bases, and 7 bases lay between the germline ends. The CDR3 spans 13 residues. CDR3 DNA: TGTGCCAGCAGCGCCGACCTGAACACTGAAGCTTTCTTT. It yields the protein CASSADLNTEAFF.

CDR3 residues: CASSRDGTPGNTIYF. The CDR3 nucleotides are TGTGCCAGCAGTCGTGACGGGACTCCTGGAAACACCATATATTTT. The V call is TRBV6-5, the J call TRBJ1-3; a possible D gene is TRBD1 (5 bases). Deletions cut 5 bases from V and 2 bases from J, with 13 bases between. This CDR3 comprises 15 residues. The germline gives CDR1 MNHEY, CDR2 SVGAGI.